The rows below give T cell receptor beta chains drawn from one sample of a study of T cell changes during pregnancy in multiple sclerosis. Libraries were prepared by immunoSEQ multiplex PCR; TCRdb keeps only in-frame clonotypes and omits some of them. This sample has approximately 60,000 clones, with over 85% found just once. The sequencing here drew on CD4+ T cells from peripheral blood mononuclear cells, taken before pregnancy. The origin of the receptors is a female donor with multiple sclerosis, enrolled in a pregnancy study. The CDR3 runs from the conserved cysteine through the conserved F or W. D genes are given only for firm matches. Size tells how often a clone was seen (once, few, many) or the class of an expanded clone, and some rows leave it out.

J gene: TRBJ2-5; V gene: TRBV6-1; clone size: .; CDR3 length: 14; D gene: TRBD1; CDR3 protein: CASIHTGVQETQYF; CDR3 DNA: TGTGCCAGCATCCATACAGGGGTTCAAGAGACCCAGTACTTC
J gene: TRBJ2-5; V gene: TRBV7-2; clone size: .; CDR3 length: 14; D gene: .; CDR3 protein: CASSLSGGRETQYF; CDR3 DNA: TGTGCCAGCAGCTTATCCGGAGGCCGAGAGACCCAGTACTTC
J gene: TRBJ2-7; V gene: TRBV23-1; clone size: .; CDR3 length: 16; D gene: .; CDR3 protein: CASSPSTHRISYEQYF; CDR3 DNA: TGCGCCAGCAGTCCGTCGACACACAGGATCTCCTACGAGCAGTACTTC
J gene: TRBJ2-3; V gene: TRBV5-1; clone size: .; CDR3 length: 13; D gene: .; CDR3 protein: CASNTGGRDTQYF; CDR3 DNA: TGCGCCAGCAACACTGGGGGCAGAGATACGCAGTATTTT
J gene: TRBJ2-7; V gene: TRBV14; clone size: .; CDR3 length: 14; D gene: TRBD2; CDR3 protein: CASSQASGTYEQYF; CDR3 DNA: TGTGCCAGCAGCCAAGCTAGCGGGACTTACGAGCAGTACTTC
J gene: TRBJ1-5; V gene: TRBV19; clone size: .; CDR3 length: 15; D gene: .; CDR3 protein: CASTLSTGPNQPQHF; CDR3 DNA: TGTGCCAGTACCTTGAGCACAGGCCCAAATCAGCCCCAGCATTTT
J gene: TRBJ2-2; V gene: TRBV27; clone size: .; CDR3 length: 16; D gene: TRBD1; CDR3 protein: CASSFGTGGETGELFF; CDR3 DNA: TGTGCCAGCAGTTTCGGGACAGGGGGCGAAACCGGGGAGCTGTTTTTT
J gene: TRBJ1-5; V gene: TRBV6-6; clone size: once; CDR3 length: 16; D gene: TRBD1; CDR3 protein: CASSYTGTGGNQPQHF; CDR3 DNA: TGTGCCAGCAGTTACACAGGGACAGGGGGCAATCAGCCCCAGCATTTT
J gene: TRBJ2-3; V gene: TRBV6-1; clone size: .; CDR3 length: 13; D gene: TRBD1; CDR3 protein: CASSGTGGDTQYF; CDR3 DNA: TGTGCCAGCAGTGGGACAGGGGGTGATACGCAGTATTTT
J gene: TRBJ2-3; V gene: TRBV19; clone size: .; CDR3 length: 13; D gene: .; CDR3 protein: CASRETRIGTQYF; CDR3 DNA: TGTGCCAGTAGGGAAACGCGGATTGGTACGCAGTATTTT
J gene: TRBJ2-5; V gene: TRBV7-2; clone size: .; CDR3 length: 14; D gene: TRBD2; CDR3 protein: CASRLTREVQTQYF; CDR3 DNA: TGTGCCAGCAGGCTTACCCGGGAGGTTCAGACCCAGTACTTC
J gene: TRBJ2-1; V gene: TRBV7-2; clone size: .; CDR3 length: 14; D gene: .; CDR3 protein: CASSLGAPLYEQFF; CDR3 DNA: TGTGCCAGCAGCTTAGGCGCACCCTTGTATGAGCAGTTCTTC
J gene: TRBJ2-5; V gene: TRBV18; clone size: .; CDR3 length: 14; D gene: .; CDR3 protein: CASSRSGGEETQYF; CDR3 DNA: TGTGCCAGCTCACGATCTGGGGGCGAGGAGACCCAGTACTTC
J gene: TRBJ1-4; V gene: TRBV14; clone size: .; CDR3 length: 17; D gene: TRBD1; CDR3 protein: CASSPADQTGPNEKLFF; CDR3 DNA: TGTGCCAGCAGCCCCGCCGATCAGACAGGGCCTAATGAAAAACTGTTTTTT
J gene: TRBJ2-1; V gene: TRBV7-3; clone size: once; CDR3 length: 16; D gene: TRBD2; CDR3 protein: CASSLIAGGTYNEQFF; CDR3 DNA: TGTGCCAGCAGCTTGATAGCGGGAGGGACCTACAATGAGCAGTTCTTC
J gene: TRBJ2-7; V gene: TRBV4-3; clone size: once; CDR3 length: 16; D gene: .; CDR3 protein: CASSQDPGGSSYEQYF; CDR3 DNA: TGCGCCAGCAGCCAAGATCCGGGTGGGAGCTCCTACGAGCAGTACTTC
J gene: TRBJ2-7; V gene: TRBV7-6; clone size: .; CDR3 length: 14; D gene: .; CDR3 protein: CASSLGSGVYEQYF; CDR3 DNA: TGTGCCAGCAGCTTAGGTTCCGGGGTTTACGAGCAGTACTTC
J gene: TRBJ2-7; V gene: TRBV15; clone size: .; CDR3 length: 15; D gene: TRBD2; CDR3 protein: CATSRERAGGSEQYF; CDR3 DNA: TGTGCCACCAGCAGAGAGAGAGCGGGAGGATCCGAGCAGTACTTC
J gene: TRBJ2-1; V gene: TRBV9; clone size: once; CDR3 length: 15; D gene: .; CDR3 protein: CASSLEPSSYNEQFF; CDR3 DNA: TGTGCCAGCAGCCTTGAACCTAGCTCCTACAATGAGCAGTTCTTC
J gene: TRBJ2-1; V gene: TRBV5-5; clone size: .; CDR3 length: 14; D gene: TRBD1; CDR3 protein: CASSLGQGYNEQFF; CDR3 DNA: TGTGCCAGCAGCCTTGGACAGGGTTACAATGAGCAGTTCTTC
J gene: TRBJ1-1; V gene: TRBV28; clone size: .; CDR3 length: 16; D gene: TRBD1; CDR3 protein: CASSTGGLTMNTEAFF; CDR3 DNA: TGTGCCAGCAGCACAGGGGGCCTGACTATGAACACTGAAGCTTTCTTT
J gene: TRBJ2-4; V gene: TRBV7-9; clone size: .; CDR3 length: 16; D gene: TRBD2; CDR3 protein: CASSQLAGLAKNIQYF; CDR3 DNA: TGTGCCAGCAGCCAACTAGCGGGACTAGCCAAAAACATTCAGTACTTC
J gene: TRBJ2-4; V gene: TRBV5-1; clone size: .; CDR3 length: 16; D gene: TRBD2; CDR3 protein: CASSPRSGGPENIQYF; CDR3 DNA: TGCGCCAGCAGCCCCCGGTCGGGGGGGCCAGAAAACATTCAGTACTTC
J gene: TRBJ1-5; V gene: TRBV7-2; clone size: .; CDR3 length: 15; D gene: .; CDR3 protein: CASSISTESYQPQHF; CDR3 DNA: TGTGCCAGCAGCATATCGACAGAAAGCTACCAGCCCCAGCATTTT
J gene: TRBJ2-7; V gene: TRBV2; clone size: .; CDR3 length: 14; D gene: .; CDR3 protein: CASSERETSYEQYF; CDR3 DNA: TGTGCCAGCAGTGAGAGGGAGACGTCCTACGAGCAGTACTTC
J gene: TRBJ1-2; V gene: TRBV28; clone size: .; CDR3 length: 16; D gene: TRBD1; CDR3 protein: CASSFMQGERNYGYTF; CDR3 DNA: TGTGCCAGCAGTTTTATGCAGGGGGAGAGGAACTATGGCTACACCTTC
J gene: TRBJ2-1; V gene: TRBV5-1; clone size: .; CDR3 length: 15; D gene: TRBD2; CDR3 protein: CASSLSGTSVHEQFF; CDR3 DNA: TGCGCCAGCAGCCTATCCGGGACTAGTGTCCATGAGCAGTTCTTC
J gene: TRBJ1-5; V gene: TRBV28; clone size: .; CDR3 length: 15; D gene: .; CDR3 protein: CASSLAGAYNQPQHF; CDR3 DNA: TGTGCCAGCAGTTTGGCAGGGGCCTATAATCAGCCCCAGCATTTT
J gene: TRBJ1-5; V gene: TRBV9; clone size: .; CDR3 length: 14; D gene: TRBD1; CDR3 protein: CASSETGGFQPQHF; CDR3 DNA: TGTGCCAGCAGTGAGACAGGGGGTTTTCAGCCCCAGCATTTT
J gene: TRBJ1-3; V gene: TRBV28; clone size: .; CDR3 length: 14; D gene: TRBD1; CDR3 protein: CASSSGAGVTGPVF; CDR3 DNA: TGTGCCAGCAGTTCCGGTGCCGGGGTGACAGGGCCGGTTTTT
J gene: TRBJ2-1; V gene: TRBV11-3; clone size: .; CDR3 length: 15; D gene: TRBD1; CDR3 protein: CASTRRQGANNEQFF; CDR3 DNA: TGTGCCAGCACCAGAAGACAGGGGGCGAACAATGAGCAGTTCTTC
J gene: TRBJ2-7; V gene: TRBV18; clone size: once; CDR3 length: 15; D gene: TRBD1; CDR3 protein: CASSPRQGTLYEQYF; CDR3 DNA: TGTGCCAGCTCACCCCGACAGGGAACTCTCTACGAGCAGTACTTC
J gene: TRBJ1-5; V gene: TRBV28; clone size: .; CDR3 length: 13; D gene: .; CDR3 protein: CASKSGFYEPQHF; CDR3 DNA: TGTGCCAGCAAATCAGGGTTTTATGAGCCCCAGCATTTT
J gene: TRBJ1-3; V gene: TRBV6-5; clone size: once; CDR3 length: 15; D gene: .; CDR3 protein: CASSYSGSSGNTIYF; CDR3 DNA: TGTGCCAGCAGTTACTCCGGGAGCTCTGGAAACACCATATATTTT
J gene: TRBJ1-1; V gene: TRBV19; clone size: .; CDR3 length: 14; D gene: .; CDR3 protein: CASSMLGVGTEAFF; CDR3 DNA: TGTGCCAGTAGTATGTTAGGGGTGGGCACTGAAGCTTTCTTT
J gene: TRBJ2-7; V gene: TRBV10-2; clone size: .; CDR3 length: 14; D gene: TRBD1; CDR3 protein: CASRGDRGRYEQYF; CDR3 DNA: TGCGCCAGCAGAGGGGACAGGGGTAGGTACGAGCAGTACTTC
J gene: TRBJ2-5; V gene: TRBV4-3; clone size: .; CDR3 length: 12; D gene: .; CDR3 protein: CASSPNQETQYF; CDR3 DNA: TGCGCCAGCAGCCCCAACCAAGAGACCCAGTACTTC
J gene: TRBJ2-7; V gene: TRBV6-1; clone size: once; CDR3 length: 14; D gene: TRBD1; CDR3 protein: CASSQGQGAYEQYF; CDR3 DNA: TGTGCCAGCAGTCAGGGACAGGGTGCCTACGAGCAGTACTTC
J gene: TRBJ1-1; V gene: TRBV9; clone size: .; CDR3 length: 16; D gene: .; CDR3 protein: CASSVATGGLNTEAFF; CDR3 DNA: TGTGCCAGCAGCGTAGCTACGGGGGGCTTGAACACTGAAGCTTTCTTT
J gene: TRBJ1-5; V gene: TRBV2; clone size: .; CDR3 length: 18; D gene: .; CDR3 protein: CASSEWTQGSRGNQPQHF; CDR3 DNA: TGTGCCAGCAGTGAATGGACTCAGGGGAGTAGGGGCAATCAGCCCCAGCATTTT
J gene: TRBJ2-7; V gene: TRBV7-3; clone size: .; CDR3 length: 15; D gene: TRBD2; CDR3 protein: CASSLSSGSIYEQYF; CDR3 DNA: TGTGCCAGCAGCTTATCTAGCGGGAGTATCTACGAGCAGTACTTC
J gene: TRBJ2-7; V gene: TRBV20-1; clone size: .; CDR3 length: 11; D gene: .; CDR3 protein: CSASGGDEQYF; CDR3 DNA: TGCAGTGCTAGTGGAGGGGACGAGCAGTACTTC